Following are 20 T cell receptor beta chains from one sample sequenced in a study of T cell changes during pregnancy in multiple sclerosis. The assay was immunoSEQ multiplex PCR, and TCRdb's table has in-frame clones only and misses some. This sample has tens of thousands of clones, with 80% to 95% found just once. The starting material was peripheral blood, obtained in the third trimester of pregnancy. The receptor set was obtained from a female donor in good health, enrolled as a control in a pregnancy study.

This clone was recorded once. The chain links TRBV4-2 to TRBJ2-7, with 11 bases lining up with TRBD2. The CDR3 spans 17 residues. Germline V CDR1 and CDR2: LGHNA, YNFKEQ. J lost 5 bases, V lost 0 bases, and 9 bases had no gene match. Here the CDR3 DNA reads TGTGCCAGCAGCCAAGATCCAGTAGCGGGAGGGCCCAACGAGCAGTACTTC. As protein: CASSQDPVAGGPNEQYF.

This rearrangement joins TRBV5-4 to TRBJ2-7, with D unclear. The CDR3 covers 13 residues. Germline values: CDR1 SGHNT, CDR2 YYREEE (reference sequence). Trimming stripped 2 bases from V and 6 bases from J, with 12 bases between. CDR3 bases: TGTGCCAGCAGCTTCGGAGAGCTTGCCGAGCAGTACTTC. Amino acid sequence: CASSFGELAEQYF.

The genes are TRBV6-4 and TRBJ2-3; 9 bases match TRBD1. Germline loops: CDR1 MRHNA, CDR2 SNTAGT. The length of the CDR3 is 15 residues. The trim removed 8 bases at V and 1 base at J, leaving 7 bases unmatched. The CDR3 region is CASSRQGGGTDTQYF. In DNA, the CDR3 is TGTGCCAGCTCCCGACAGGGGGGAGGCACAGATACGCAGTATTTT.

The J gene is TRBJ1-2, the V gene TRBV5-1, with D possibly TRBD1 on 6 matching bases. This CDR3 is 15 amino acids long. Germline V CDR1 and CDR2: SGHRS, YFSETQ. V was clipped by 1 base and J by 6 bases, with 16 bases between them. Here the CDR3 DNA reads TGCGCCAGCAGCTTGAATTCAGGGGCAGTGGATGGCTACACCTTC. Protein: CASSLNSGAVDGYTF.

CDR3 DNA sequence: TGCGCCAGCAGCCCAAATAAGGGGTGGGATCAGCCCCAGCATTTT. This translates into CASSPNKGWDQPQHF. The V call is TRBV4-3, the J call TRBJ1-5; TRBD1 might be the D (5 bases). The V gene's germline CDR1 is LGHNA and CDR2 YSLEER. Trimming cost V 4 bases and J 5 bases, with 15 bases left between them. This CDR3 is 15 amino acids long.

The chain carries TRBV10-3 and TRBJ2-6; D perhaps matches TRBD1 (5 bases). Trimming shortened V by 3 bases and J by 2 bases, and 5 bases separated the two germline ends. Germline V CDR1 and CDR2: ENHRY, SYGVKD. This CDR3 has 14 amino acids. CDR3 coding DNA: TGTGCCATCAGTGAAGGGGCTGGGGCCAACGTCCTGACTTTC. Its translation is CAISEGAGANVLTF.

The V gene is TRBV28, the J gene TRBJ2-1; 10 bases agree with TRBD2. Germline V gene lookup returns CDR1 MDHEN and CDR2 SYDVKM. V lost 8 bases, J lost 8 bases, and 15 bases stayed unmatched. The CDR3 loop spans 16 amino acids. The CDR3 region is CASSVTSGKDGDEQFF. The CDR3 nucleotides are TGTGCCAGCTCTGTAACTAGCGGGAAAGATGGAGATGAGCAGTTCTTC.

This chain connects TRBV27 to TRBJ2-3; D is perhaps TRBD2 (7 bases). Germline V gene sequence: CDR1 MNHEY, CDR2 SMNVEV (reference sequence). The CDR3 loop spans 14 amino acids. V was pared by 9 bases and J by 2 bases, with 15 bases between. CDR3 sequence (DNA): TGTGCCAGTAGTGGGGGGGCTTTCACAGATACGCAGTATTTT. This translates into CASSGGAFTDTQYF.

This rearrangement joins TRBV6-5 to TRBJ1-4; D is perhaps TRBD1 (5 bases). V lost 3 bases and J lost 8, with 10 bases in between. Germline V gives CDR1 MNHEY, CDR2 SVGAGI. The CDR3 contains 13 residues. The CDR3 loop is CASSYWRGEKLFF. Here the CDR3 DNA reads TGTGCCAGCAGTTATTGGAGGGGAGAAAAACTGTTTTTT.

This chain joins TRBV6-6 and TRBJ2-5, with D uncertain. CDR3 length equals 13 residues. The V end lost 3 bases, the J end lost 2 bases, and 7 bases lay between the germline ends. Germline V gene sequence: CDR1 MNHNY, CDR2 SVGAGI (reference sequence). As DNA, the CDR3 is TGTGCCAGCAGTTATGGCCTTCAAGAGACCCAGTACTTC. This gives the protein CASSYGLQETQYF.

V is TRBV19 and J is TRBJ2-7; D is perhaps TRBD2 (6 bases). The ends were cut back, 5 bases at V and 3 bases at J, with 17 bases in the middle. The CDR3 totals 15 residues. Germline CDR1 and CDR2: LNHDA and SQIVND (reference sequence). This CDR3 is CASSGGDHTLYEQYF. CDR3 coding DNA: TGTGCCAGTAGTGGCGGGGACCATACCCTCTACGAGCAGTACTTC.

DNA of the CDR3: TGTGCCAGCAGTTCCCCTCGTGAGACCCAGTACTTC. Its protein is CASSSPRETQYF. The rearrangement uses TRBV27 and TRBJ2-5, with D hard to call. The CDR3 consists of 12 residues. Trimming left V 4 bases short and J 5 bases short, with 8 bases between. The V gene's germline CDR1 is MNHEY and CDR2 SMNVEV (reference sequence).

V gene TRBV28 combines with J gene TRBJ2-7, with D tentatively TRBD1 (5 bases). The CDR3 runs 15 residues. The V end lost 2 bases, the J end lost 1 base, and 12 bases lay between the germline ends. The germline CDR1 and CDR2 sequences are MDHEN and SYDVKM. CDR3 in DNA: TGTGCCAGCAGTTTAAAGACAGTAGGATCCTACGAGCAGTACTTC. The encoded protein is CASSLKTVGSYEQYF.

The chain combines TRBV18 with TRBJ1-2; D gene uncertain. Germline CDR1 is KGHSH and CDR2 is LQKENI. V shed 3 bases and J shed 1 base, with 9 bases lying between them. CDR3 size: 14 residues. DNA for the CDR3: TGTGCCAGCTCACCCGTGGGAGATAACTATGGCTACACCTTC. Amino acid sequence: CASSPVGDNYGYTF.

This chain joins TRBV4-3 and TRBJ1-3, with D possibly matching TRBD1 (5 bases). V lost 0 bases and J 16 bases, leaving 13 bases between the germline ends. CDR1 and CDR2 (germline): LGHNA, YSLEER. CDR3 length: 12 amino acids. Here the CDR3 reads CASSQERGSRYF. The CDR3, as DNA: TGCGCCAGCAGCCAAGAAAGGGGCAGTAGGTATTTT.

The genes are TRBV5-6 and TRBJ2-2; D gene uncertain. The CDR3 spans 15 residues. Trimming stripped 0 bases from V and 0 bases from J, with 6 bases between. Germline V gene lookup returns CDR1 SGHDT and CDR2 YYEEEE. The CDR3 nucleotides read TGTGCCAGCAGCTTGGTGGGCCCGAACACCGGGGAGCTGTTTTTT. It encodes CASSLVGPNTGELFF. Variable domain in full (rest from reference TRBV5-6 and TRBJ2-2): DAGVTQSPTHLIKTRGQQVTLRCSPKSGHDTVSWYQQALGQGPQFIFQYYEEEERQRGNFPDRFSGHQFPNYSSELNVNALLLGDSALYLCASSLVGPNTGELFFGEGSRLTVL.

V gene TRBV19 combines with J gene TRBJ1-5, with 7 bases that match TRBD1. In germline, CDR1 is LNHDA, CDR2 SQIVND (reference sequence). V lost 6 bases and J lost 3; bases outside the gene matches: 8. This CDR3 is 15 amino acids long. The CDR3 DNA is TGTGCCAGTAGGGGAACAGGGGCGACCAATCAGCCCCAGCATTTT. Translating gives CASRGTGATNQPQHF.

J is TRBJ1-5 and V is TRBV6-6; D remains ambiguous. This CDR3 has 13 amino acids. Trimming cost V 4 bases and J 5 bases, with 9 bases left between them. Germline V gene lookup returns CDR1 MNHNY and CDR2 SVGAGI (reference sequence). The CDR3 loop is CASSLGSDQPQHF. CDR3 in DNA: TGTGCCAGCAGTTTGGGGAGCGATCAGCCCCAGCATTTT.

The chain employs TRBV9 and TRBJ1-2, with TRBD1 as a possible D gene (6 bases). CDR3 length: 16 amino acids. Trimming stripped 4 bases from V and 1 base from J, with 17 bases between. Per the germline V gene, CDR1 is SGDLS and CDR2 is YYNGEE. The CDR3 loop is CASSPGRGELNYGYTF. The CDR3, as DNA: TGTGCCAGCAGCCCCGGCAGGGGAGAACTTAACTATGGCTACACCTTC.

The CDR3 DNA reads as TGCGCCAGCATATCCCCAGCGGGGTCGGGCACCTTC. Amino acid sequence: CASISPAGSGTF. J is TRBJ1-2 and V is TRBV5-1; D is undetermined. The V end lost 6 bases, the J end lost 13 bases, and 19 bases lay between the germline ends. The CDR3 covers 12 residues. CDR1 and CDR2 (germline): SGHRS, YFSETQ.